The rows below give T cell receptor beta chains drawn from one sample of a study of molecular identifiers for immune sequencing clone quantification. TCRdb fed the PCR reads into MiXCR, producing one record per CDR3 protein. The table has approximately 54,000 distinct CDR3 sequences, roughly a quarter seen once. Input material: naive CD8+ T cells from blood, with Jurkat cell RNA spiked in. These TCRs come from a human donor in good health. Some libraries in this study had Jurkat cell RNA spiked in. Both conserved end residues are part of each CDR3. D genes are given only for firm matches. Only some rows state a clone size, as once, few, many or a class for expanded clones.

CDR3nt | CDR3aa | j_gene | abundance | v_gene | d_gene
TGTGCTAGTGGTAAAGCCGGGACAGGGGACACAGATACGCAGTATTTT | CASGKAGTGDTDTQYF | TRBJ2-3 | many | TRBV12-5 | TRBD1
TGTGCCAGCAGGGGGGGCGAAGGTCAGCCCCAGCATTTT | CASRGGEGQPQHF | TRBJ1-5 | many | TRBV2 | NA
TGTGCCTGGAGTGACGGGTACTCCTACGAGCAGTACTTC | CAWSDGYSYEQYF | TRBJ2-7 | many | TRBV30 | NA
TGCGCCAGCAGCCAAGAAGAAGCCGACTTGGGGTGGGAGACCCAGTACTTC | CASSQEEADLGWETQYF | TRBJ2-5 | NA | TRBV4-1 | NA
TGTGCCAGCAGCCCTAATAGGGGGTCTGGGGCTGAGACCCAGTACTTC | CASSPNRGSGAETQYF | TRBJ2-5 | many | TRBV7-9 | NA
TGTGCCAGCAGCCCCAGGGAGACGGGCGGGACCTACGAGCAGTACTTC | CASSPRETGGTYEQYF | TRBJ2-7 | NA | TRBV28 | NA
TGCAGTGCTAGAGATTGGAGGGACAGGAACACTGAAGCTTTCTTT | CSARDWRDRNTEAFF | TRBJ1-1 | many | TRBV20-1 | TRBD1
TGTGCCAGCAGTCTAGCGGGAGGGATCGGTGAGCAGTTCTTC | CASSLAGGIGEQFF | TRBJ2-1 | few | TRBV9 | TRBD2
TGTGCCAGCAGCTCGACGAGGAGTGTTGGCACTGAAGCTTTCTTT | CASSSTRSVGTEAFF | TRBJ1-1 | many | TRBV7-9 | NA
TGTGCCAGCAGTGAGACTCCCAGTAGCAATCAGCCCCAGCATTTT | CASSETPSSNQPQHF | TRBJ1-5 | NA | TRBV2 | NA
TGTGCCAGCAGTTTAGGCCGGGCCGCCGCCGGGGAGCTGTTTTTT | CASSLGRAAAGELFF | TRBJ2-2 | many | TRBV12-3/TRBV12-4 | NA
TGCCGCGCGCGAGCGGGGGACTCCTACGAGCAGTACTTC | CRARAGDSYEQYF | TRBJ2-7 | NA | TRBV29-1 | TRBD2
TGCGCCAGCAGCACCTCTAGTAGGCTCACCGTGGAGCTGTTTTTT | CASSTSSRLTVELFF | TRBJ2-2 | NA | TRBV4-3 | NA
TGTGCCAGCAGCCCGGGGACTAGCCGCCCCTTGCAGGAGACCCAGTACTTC | CASSPGTSRPLQETQYF | TRBJ2-5 | many | TRBV5-6 | TRBD2
TGTGCCAGCACTCCCACAGGGATGAACACTGAAGCTTTCTTT | CASTPTGMNTEAFF | TRBJ1-1 | many | TRBV6-1 | NA
TGTGCCAGCAGCTCCCCGACAGGGGGGACCGGGGAGCTGTTTTTT | CASSSPTGGTGELFF | TRBJ2-2 | many | TRBV7-9 | TRBD1
TGTGCTAGTGGTGCCGGGGATACGCAGTATTTT | CASGAGDTQYF | TRBJ2-3 | few | TRBV12-5 | NA
TGCGCCCGCAGCCAAGATGAGGGTGGCGAGCAGTACTTC | CARSQDEGGEQYF | TRBJ2-7 | NA | TRBV4-1 | NA
TGCGCCAGCAGCCAAGCTGGGGTAGATACGCAGCATTTT | CASSQAGVDTQHF | TRBJ1-5 | NA | TRBV4-3 | NA
TGTGCCTGGAGTGATGGACAGGGACCGCATTTT | CAWSDGQGPHF | TRBJ1-5 | many | TRBV30 | TRBD1
TGTGCCAGCAGCTATGGGACTAGCGGGTTCCAAGAGACCCAGTACTTC | CASSYGTSGFQETQYF | TRBJ2-5 | NA | TRBV6-6 | TRBD2
TGTGCCAGCAGTCTGGGAGCCGGGCTTTTCCAGGGCACAGATACGCAGTATTTT | CASSLGAGLFQGTDTQYF | TRBJ2-3 | once | TRBV6-5 | NA
TGCGCCAGCAGCCAGGCCTCTAGCGACTACAATGTGCAGTTCTTC | CASSQASSDYNVQFF | TRBJ2-1 | NA | TRBV4-3 | NA
TGTGCCAGCAGCCTCGGGGCTAGCGGTTCTAATACGCAGTATTTT | CASSLGASGSNTQYF | TRBJ2-3 | many | TRBV13 | TRBD2
TGTGCTAGTGGTTTGGTACTCGAGACAGGGAACACCGGGGAGCTGTTTTTT | CASGLVLETGNTGELFF | TRBJ2-2 | many | TRBV12-5 | NA
TGTGCCACCTCCGTTGGGGCCAACGTCCTGACTTTC | CATSVGANVLTF | TRBJ2-6 | many | TRBV19 | NA
TGTGCCAGCAGCCCCTCCGGGACAGAGGTTGCCGGGGAGCTGTTTTTT | CASSPSGTEVAGELFF | TRBJ2-2 | many | TRBV3-1 | TRBD1
TGCAGCGTTGACGGGCTATTGGGGACTGAAGCTTTCTTT | CSVDGLLGTEAFF | TRBJ1-1 | few | TRBV29-1 | NA
TGTGCCTGGAGCAAGGGTCCAGCAGATACGCAGTATTTT | CAWSKGPADTQYF | TRBJ2-3 | many | TRBV30 | NA
TGCAGCGTCCCCCGCAGCAACTACAATGAGCAGTTCTTC | CSVPRSNYNEQFF | TRBJ2-1 | many | TRBV29-1 | NA
TGTGCCAGCAGTTTCGGAGGGGCGGGTAATTCACCCCTCCACTTT | CASSFGGAGNSPLHF | TRBJ1-6 | many | TRBV12-3/TRBV12-4 | NA
TGTGCCAATAGTATATTGGGCTCTGGGGCCAACGTCCTGACTTTC | CANSILGSGANVLTF | TRBJ2-6 | NA | TRBV19 | NA
TGCGCCAGCAGCCAAGAGGGTGGTCGGGGGGCGCCGAATTTGGACGAGCAGCACTTC | CASSQEGGRGAPNLDEQHF | TRBJ2-7 | NA | TRBV4-3 | NA
TGTGCCAGCAGCTACGGGACAGAGGGAGAGACCCAGTACTTC | CASSYGTEGETQYF | TRBJ2-5 | many | TRBV13 | TRBD1
TGCGCCAGCAGCCAAGGAGGGACAGGCCTCACAGATACGCAGTATTTT | CASSQGGTGLTDTQYF | TRBJ2-3 | many | TRBV4-3 | TRBD1
TGCAGTGCCCGCCCGAGCTCCTACAATGAGCAGTTCTTC | CSARPSSYNEQFF | TRBJ2-1 | few | TRBV20-1 | NA
TGTGCCAGCAGCGTTCGGCCCTCGAGTAACGAGCAGTACTTC | CASSVRPSSNEQYF | TRBJ2-7 | many | TRBV9 | NA
TGTGCCAGCAGCGGCCGTGGAATAGATCAGCCCCAGCATTTT | CASSGRGIDQPQHF | TRBJ1-5 | many | TRBV13 | NA
TGTGCCAGCAGCCCACAGGGGGAATCCTACAATGAGCAGTTCTTC | CASSPQGESYNEQFF | TRBJ2-1 | many | TRBV11-2 | TRBD1
TGTGCCAGCAGCTTAGGAGTAGGGGACTACGAGCAGTACTTC | CASSLGVGDYEQYF | TRBJ2-7 | many | TRBV11-2 | NA
TGTGCCAGCAGCCCCCAGGGGAGCCCGGGCAATGAGCAGTTCTTC | CASSPQGSPGNEQFF | TRBJ2-1 | many | TRBV7-6 | NA